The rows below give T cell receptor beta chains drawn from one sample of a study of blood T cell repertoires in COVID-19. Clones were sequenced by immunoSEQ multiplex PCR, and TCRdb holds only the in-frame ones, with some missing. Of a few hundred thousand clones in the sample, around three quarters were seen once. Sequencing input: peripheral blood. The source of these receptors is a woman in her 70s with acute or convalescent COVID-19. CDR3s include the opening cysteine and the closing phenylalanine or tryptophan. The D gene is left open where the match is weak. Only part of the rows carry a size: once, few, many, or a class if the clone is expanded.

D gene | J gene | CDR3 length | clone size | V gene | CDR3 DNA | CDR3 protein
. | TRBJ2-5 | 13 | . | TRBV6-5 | TGTGCCAGCAGGAAGACAGTACAAGAGACCCAGTACTTC | CASRKTVQETQYF
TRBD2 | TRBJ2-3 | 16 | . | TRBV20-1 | TGCAGTGCTAGTGCGGGACTAGCGGGTTTCACAGATACGCAGTATTTT | CSASAGLAGFTDTQYF
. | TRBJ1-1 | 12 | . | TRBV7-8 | TGTGCCAGCAGCTACAGGGAATCCGGAGCTTTCTTT | CASSYRESGAFF
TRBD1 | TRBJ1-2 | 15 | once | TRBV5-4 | TGTGCCAACAGCTTGGCCGGGGGACAGGGGAGCGGCTACACCTTC | CANSLAGGQGSGYTF
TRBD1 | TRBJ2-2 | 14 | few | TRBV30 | TGTGCCTGGAGTTTGGGACAGGGGGCCGGGGAGCTGTTTTTT | CAWSLGQGAGELFF
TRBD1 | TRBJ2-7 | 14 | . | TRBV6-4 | TGTGCCGTAAGACGTGGGACAGCGAGCCTCGAGCAGTACTTC | CAVRRGTASLEQYF
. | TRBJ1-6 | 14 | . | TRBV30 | TGTGCCTGCAGCAGGGTGTCCTATAATTCACCCCTCCACTTT | CACSRVSYNSPLHF
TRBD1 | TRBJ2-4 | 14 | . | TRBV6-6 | TGTGCCAGCCAGACAGGGGAAAACAAAAACATTCAGTACTTC | CASQTGENKNIQYF
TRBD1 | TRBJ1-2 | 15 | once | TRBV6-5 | TGTGCCAGCAAGAGTGGGACAGGGGGGATTTATGGCTACACCTTC | CASKSGTGGIYGYTF
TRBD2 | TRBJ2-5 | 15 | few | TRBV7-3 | TGTGCCAGCAGCTTAAATAGCGGGGAAAAAGAGACCCAGTACTTC | CASSLNSGEKETQYF
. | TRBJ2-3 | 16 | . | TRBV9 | TGTGCCAGCAGCGTAGGGGGGCAGGGGGGCATATATACGCAGTATTTT | CASSVGGQGGIYTQYF
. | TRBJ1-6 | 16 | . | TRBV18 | TGTGCCAGCTCACCAGGTGATCGTGGCCTTAATTCACCCCTCCACTTT | CASSPGDRGLNSPLHF
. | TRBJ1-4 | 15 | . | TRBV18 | TGTGCCAGCTCACCAGTTGCGGGTCCTAATGAAAAACTGTTTTTT | CASSPVAGPNEKLFF
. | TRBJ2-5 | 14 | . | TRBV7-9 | TGTGCCAGCAGCTTAGGGCGGGGAAGGGAGACCCAGTACTTC | CASSLGRGRETQYF
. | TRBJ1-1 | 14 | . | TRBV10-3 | TGTGCCATCTCCTTGGGGGGGTCCGACACTGAAGCTTTCTTT | CAISLGGSDTEAFF
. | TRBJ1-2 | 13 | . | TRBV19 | TGTGCCAGTAGGGAAACAGGGTCTGCTGGCTACACCTTC | CASRETGSAGYTF
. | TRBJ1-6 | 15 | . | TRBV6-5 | TGTGCCAGCAGTTACTCGTTGCGGGAGGGTTCACCCCTCCACTTT | CASSYSLREGSPLHF
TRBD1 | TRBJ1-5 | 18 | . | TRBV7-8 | TGTGCCAGCAGCTTAGCGGGTAGGACAGGGGGCTTAAGTCAGCCCCAGCATTTT | CASSLAGRTGGLSQPQHF
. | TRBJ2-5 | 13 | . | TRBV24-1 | TGTGCCACCAGTGAAGCCCACCAAGAGACCCAGTACTTC | CATSEAHQETQYF
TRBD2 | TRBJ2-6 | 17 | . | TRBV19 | TGTGCCAGTAGTGTTAGCGGGGGGGCTTCTGGGGCCAACGTCCTGACTTTC | CASSVSGGASGANVLTF
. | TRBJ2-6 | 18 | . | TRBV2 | TGTGCCATAAAGAGGACAGCCGACCCCCTCTCTGGGGCCAACGTCCTGACTTTC | CAIKRTADPLSGANVLTF
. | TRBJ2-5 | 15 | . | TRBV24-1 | TGTGCCACCAGTGATTCAGGACAGCCACCAGAGACCCAGTACTTC | CATSDSGQPPETQYF
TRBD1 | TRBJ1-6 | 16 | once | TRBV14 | TGTGCCAGCAGCCGACAGGGGAGCTCCTATAATTCACCCCTCCACTTT | CASSRQGSSYNSPLHF
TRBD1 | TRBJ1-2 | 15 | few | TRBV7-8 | TGTGCCAGCAGCTTGCTACAGGGGGCAGGCTATGGCTACACCTTC | CASSLLQGAGYGYTF
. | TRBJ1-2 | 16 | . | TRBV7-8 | TGTGCCAGCAGCTTTGTGTCCGGGACTCCTTCTTATGGCTACACCTTC | CASSFVSGTPSYGYTF
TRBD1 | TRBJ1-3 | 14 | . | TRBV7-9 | TGTGCCAGCACGGACAGGGGATCCGGAAACACCATATATTTT | CASTDRGSGNTIYF
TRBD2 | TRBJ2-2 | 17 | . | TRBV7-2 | TGTGCCAGCAGCCCAACCCCGACTAGCGGGGCCACCGGGGAGCTGTTTTTT | CASSPTPTSGATGELFF
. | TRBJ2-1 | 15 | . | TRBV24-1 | TGTGCCACCAGTGATCCCGGACAGACCTACAATGAGCAGTTCTTC | CATSDPGQTYNEQFF
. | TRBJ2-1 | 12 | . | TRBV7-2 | TGTGCCAGCAGCTTAGCGCAGGTTGAGCAGTTCTTC | CASSLAQVEQFF
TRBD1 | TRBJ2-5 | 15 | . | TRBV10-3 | TGTGCCATCAGGAACGCAGGGGGCGGGCAGGAGACCCAGTACTTC | CAIRNAGGGQETQYF
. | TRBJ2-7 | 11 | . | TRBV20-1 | TGCAGTGCTAAACAGGGAAACGAGCAGTACTTC | CSAKQGNEQYF
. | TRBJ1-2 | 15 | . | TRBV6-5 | TGTGCCAGCCATTCTGGGGGGCGGGAGAGTTATGGCTACACCTTC | CASHSGGRESYGYTF
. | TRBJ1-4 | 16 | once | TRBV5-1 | TGCGCCAGCAGCTCCTATCACAGGGATGATTTAGAAAAACTGTTTTTT | CASSSYHRDDLEKLFF
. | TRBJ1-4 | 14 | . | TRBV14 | TGTGCCAGCAGCCAAGATATGACTAATGAAAAACTGTTTTTT | CASSQDMTNEKLFF
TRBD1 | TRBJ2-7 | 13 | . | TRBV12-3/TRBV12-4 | TGTGCCAGCAGTTCTGGGACAGAGTACGAGCAGTACTTC | CASSSGTEYEQYF